Below, 11 T cell receptor beta chains from the same sample are listed, as sequenced in a study of blood T cell repertoires in COVID-19. TCRdb keeps only in-frame clones here, not all; method: immunoSEQ multiplex PCR. The sample holds 430,000 or so clones; roughly 88% are singletons and the top ten take approximately 1.5%. The sequenced material came from PBMCs or T cells enriched from blood (not recorded which). These receptors were taken from a young woman who had been exposed to COVID-19.

The chain uses TRBV4-3 and TRBJ2-4; 10 bases line up with TRBD2. This CDR3 has 15 amino acids. Germline V gene data show CDR1 as LGHNA and CDR2 as YSLEER. V was pared by 0 bases and J by 11 bases, with 7 bases of the junction left unmatched. CDR3 nucleotides: TGCGCCAGCAGCCAAGATATAGCGGGGGGCTCGGTTCAGTACTTC. It codes for CASSQDIAGGSVQYF.

The CDR3 nucleotides read TGTGCCAGCAGTCCCCGGCCGGGACAGCAAGAGACCCAGTACTTC. Its protein product is CASSPRPGQQETQYF. The chain links TRBV6-5 to TRBJ2-5; 7 nucleotides align to TRBD1. CDR1 is MNHEY and CDR2 is SVGAGI in the germline V gene. This CDR3 contains 15 residues. J gave up 2 bases and V 5 bases, and 8 bases lay outside the gene matches.

The V and J genes are TRBV7-8 and TRBJ1-1; D ambiguous. The V gene lost 6 bases and the J gene lost 0 bases, with 17 bases spanning the gap. Germline values: CDR1 SGHVS, CDR2 FQNEAQ. The CDR3 is 16 amino acids. In nucleotides, the CDR3 is TGTGCCAGCAGAGCTGTGGCAGCGGCCATGAACACTGAAGCTTTCTTT. It specifies CASRAVAAAMNTEAFF.

This chain joins TRBV12-3 or TRBV12-4 and TRBJ1-6; no clear D. V was trimmed by 6 bases and J by 8 bases, leaving 11 bases between them. This CDR3 has 13 amino acids. CDR3 region: CASSPGRYSPLHF. CDR3 nucleotide sequence: TGTGCCAGCAGCCCGGGTCGCTATTCACCCCTCCACTTT.

The CDR3 nucleotides read TGTGCCAGCAGTTTATCTGGGACAGGATATAATGAAAAACTGTTTTTT. Translated, it gives CASSLSGTGYNEKLFF. The chain combines TRBV28 with TRBJ1-4; 8 positions match TRBD1. CDR3 size: 16 residues. Germline CDR1 is MDHEN and CDR2 is SYDVKM. V shed 1 base and J 4 bases; nucleotides not matched to a gene: 5.

This clone was seen only a few times. The chain is built from TRBV5-1 and TRBJ1-2; 7 bases line up with TRBD1. CDR3 length equals 14 residues. The germline CDR1 and CDR2 sequences are SGHRS and YFSETQ. Germline trimming cut 4 bases from V and 0 bases from J; bases unmatched to any gene: 3. The CDR3 DNA reads as TGCGCCAGCAGCACAGGGGAAGCTAACTATGGCTACACCTTC. Residues: CASSTGEANYGYTF.

The chain recombines TRBV27 with TRBJ1-2, with a possible D match to TRBD1 (6 bases). Germline V CDR1 and CDR2: MNHEY, SMNVEV (reference sequence). The CDR3 extends over 14 amino acids. V was shortened by 5 bases and J by 4 bases, with 14 bases between the two germline ends. CDR3 residues: CASSLQAGAYGYTF. The CDR3 DNA sequence: TGTGCCAGCAGTCTTCAGGCGGGGGCCTATGGCTACACCTTC.

The chain recombines TRBV2 with TRBJ2-1, with 10 nucleotides matching TRBD1. Germline CDR1 reads SNHLY; CDR2 reads FYNNEI. CDR3 length equals 15 residues. The V segment lost 7 bases and the J segment 8 bases; nucleotides outside the gene matches: 11. The CDR3 DNA reads as TGTGCCAGCACCCATGGGGGGGACAGGGGCGATGAGCAGTTCTTC. It yields the protein CASTHGGDRGDEQFF.

The rearrangement joins TRBV30 to TRBJ1-1; tentative D call: TRBD1 (6 bases). The ends were cut back, 4 bases at V and 4 bases at J, with 16 bases in the middle. CDR3 length equals 14 residues. Per the germline V gene, CDR1 is GTSNPN and CDR2 is SVGIG (reference sequence). The CDR3 region is CAWTVNVRGTEAFF. Here the CDR3 DNA reads TGTGCCTGGACCGTAAACGTCAGGGGCACTGAAGCTTTCTTT.

The V gene is TRBV28, the J gene TRBJ1-5, with D possibly matching TRBD1 (6 bases). CDR1 is MDHEN, CDR2 SYDVKM, per germline. The CDR3 has 16 residues. V gave up 1 base and J gave up 5 bases, with 15 bases separating them. In DNA, the CDR3 is TGTGCCAGCAGTTTATCTCGTCAGGGGACCCATCAGCCCCAGCATTTT. Translating it yields CASSLSRQGTHQPQHF. Drawing the rest from reference TRBV28 and TRBJ1-5, the complete variable domain is DVKVTQSSRYLVKRTGEKVFLECVQDMDHENMFWYRQDPGLGLRLIYFSYDVKMKEKGDIPEGYSVSREKKERFSLILESASTNQTSMYLCASSLSRQGTHQPQHFGDGTRLSIL.

In its sample, this clone was seen a few times. The chain uses TRBV7-8 and TRBJ1-1, with 9 nucleotides matching TRBD1. The CDR3 extends over 14 amino acids. The V and J ends lost 6 bases and 5 bases, in that order; junction bases with no gene match: 7. Germline V gene data show CDR1 as SGHVS and CDR2 as FQNEAQ. The chain's CDR3 is CASRRQGEGTEAFF. The CDR3, as DNA: TGTGCCAGCAGGAGACAGGGGGAAGGGACTGAAGCTTTCTTT.